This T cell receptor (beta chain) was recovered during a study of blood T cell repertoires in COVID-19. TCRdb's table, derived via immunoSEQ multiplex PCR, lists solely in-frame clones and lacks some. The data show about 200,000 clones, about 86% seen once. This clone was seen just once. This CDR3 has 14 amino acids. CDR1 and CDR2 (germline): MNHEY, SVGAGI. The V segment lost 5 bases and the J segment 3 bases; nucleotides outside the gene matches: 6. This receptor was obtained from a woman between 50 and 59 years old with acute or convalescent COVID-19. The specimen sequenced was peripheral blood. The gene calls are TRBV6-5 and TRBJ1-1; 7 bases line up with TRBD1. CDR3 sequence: CASSPQGKDTEAFF. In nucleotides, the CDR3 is TGTGCCAGCAGTCCACAGGGGAAGGACACTGAAGCTTTCTTT.